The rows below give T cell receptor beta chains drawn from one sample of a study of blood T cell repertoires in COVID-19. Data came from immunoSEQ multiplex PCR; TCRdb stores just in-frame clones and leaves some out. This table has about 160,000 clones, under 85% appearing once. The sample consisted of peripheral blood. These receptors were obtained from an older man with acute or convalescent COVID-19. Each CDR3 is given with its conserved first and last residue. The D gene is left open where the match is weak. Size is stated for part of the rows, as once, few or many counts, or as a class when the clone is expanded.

CDR3: CASSTQGAGYEQYF
DNA: TGCGCCAGCAGCACGCAGGGGGCTGGCTATGAGCAGTACTTC
size: .
V: TRBV5-1
J: TRBJ2-7
D: TRBD1

CDR3: CASSYSTGSHYEQYF
DNA: TGTGCCAGCAGTTATTCGACAGGGAGTCATTACGAGCAGTACTTC
size: once
V: TRBV6-5
J: TRBJ2-7
D: TRBD1

CDR3: CSVEEEYGYTF
DNA: TGCAGCGTTGAAGAAGAGTATGGCTACACCTTC
size: few
V: TRBV29-1
J: TRBJ1-2
D: .

CDR3: CASSPRVSGNTIYF
DNA: TGCGCCAGCAGCCCCAGGGTCTCTGGAAACACCATATATTTT
size: .
V: TRBV5-1
J: TRBJ1-3
D: .

CDR3: CAWSAITTGGTTEAFF
DNA: TGTGCCTGGAGTGCGATTACTACAGGGGGAACCACTGAAGCTTTCTTT
size: .
V: TRBV30
J: TRBJ1-1
D: TRBD1

CDR3: CASTNLLGAGAFF
DNA: TGTGCCAGCACCAATCTTCTAGGGGCTGGCGCTTTCTTT
size: few
V: TRBV6-5
J: TRBJ1-1
D: .

CDR3: CASRPGGAGDTQYF
DNA: TGTGCCAGCAGGCCCGGGGGGGCTGGAGATACGCAGTATTTT
size: .
V: TRBV6-5
J: TRBJ2-3
D: TRBD2

CDR3: CASSSGLVPNEQFF
DNA: TGTGCCAGCAGCTCCGGACTAGTTCCGAATGAGCAGTTCTTC
size: .
V: TRBV7-3
J: TRBJ2-1
D: TRBD2

CDR3: CASSSSPGTNYGYTF
DNA: TGCGCCAGCAGCAGTAGCCCGGGAACTAACTATGGCTACACCTTC
size: .
V: TRBV5-1
J: TRBJ1-2
D: .

CDR3: CASSLLPGQAQDTIYF
DNA: TGCGCCAGCAGCTTACTTCCTGGACAGGCCCAGGACACCATATATTTT
size: .
V: TRBV5-1
J: TRBJ1-3
D: TRBD1

CDR3: CASSQLGGGHEQYF
DNA: TGTGCCAGCAGCCAATTAGGGGGTGGCCACGAGCAGTACTTC
size: .
V: TRBV14
J: TRBJ2-7
D: .

CDR3: CASSFDRGSDTQYF
DNA: TGTGCCAGCAGTTTTGACAGGGGGTCAGATACGCAGTATTTT
size: .
V: TRBV27
J: TRBJ2-3
D: TRBD1

CDR3: CASRGEEYGYTF
DNA: TGTGCCAGCAGAGGAGAAGAGTATGGCTACACCTTC
size: once
V: TRBV6-5
J: TRBJ1-2
D: .

CDR3: CASSNGLAGVDEQFF
DNA: TGCGCCAGCAGCAATGGACTAGCGGGAGTGGATGAGCAGTTCTTC
size: .
V: TRBV5-1
J: TRBJ2-1
D: TRBD2

CDR3: CASSLTSLAGGSTQYF
DNA: TGTGCCAGCAGCTTAACCTCTTTGGCGGGGGGGAGTACGCAGTATTTT
size: .
V: TRBV5-6
J: TRBJ2-3
D: TRBD2